A single T cell receptor beta chain is shown here with its context. This entry is derived from a study of OX40 agonist ivuxolimab in advanced cancers. The overall study: Head and neck, renal cell, melanoma or hepatocellular carcinoma were the cancers that dose-escalation patients had.

The CDR3 is made up of 15 amino acids. The J segment lost 0 bases and the V segment lost 2 bases, leaving 3 bases of the junction unmatched. Germline CDR1 and CDR2: GTSNPN and SVGIG (reference sequence). Only in-frame clones appear in the TCRdb table, and some are missing; sequencing was by immunoSEQ multiplex PCR. The data hold tens of thousands of clones, with around 88% observed a single time. The starting material was CD4+ or CD8+ T cells sorted from blood, obtained in a trial of the OX40 agonist ivuxolimab. The receptor comes from an adult with an advanced solid tumor such as melanoma, head and neck, liver or kidney cancer. The chain employs TRBV30 and TRBJ1-4, with 7 bases matching TRBD1. The CDR3 reads CAWSPGQATNEKLFF. CDR3 bases: TGTGCCTGGAGTCCCGGACAGGCAACTAATGAAAAACTGTTTTTT. The entire variable domain, with the rest obtained from reference TRBV30 and TRBJ1-4, is as follows: SQTIHQWPATLVQPVGSPLSLECTVEGTSNPNLYWYRQAAGRGLQLLFYSVGIGQISSEVPQNLSASRPQDRQFILSSKKLLLSDSGFYLCAWSPGQATNEKLFFGSGTQLSVL.